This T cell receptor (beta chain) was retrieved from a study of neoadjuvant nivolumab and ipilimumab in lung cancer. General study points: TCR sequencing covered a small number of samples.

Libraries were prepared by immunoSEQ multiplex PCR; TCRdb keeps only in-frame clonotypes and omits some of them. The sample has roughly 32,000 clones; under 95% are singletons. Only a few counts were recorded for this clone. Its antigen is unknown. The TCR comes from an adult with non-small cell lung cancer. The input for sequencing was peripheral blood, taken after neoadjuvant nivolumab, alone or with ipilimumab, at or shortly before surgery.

CDR3 in amino acids: CASSLMGSGELFF. The CDR3 DNA reads as TGTGCCAGCAGCTTAATGGGGTCCGGGGAGCTGTTTTTT. The chain links TRBV7-3 to TRBJ2-2; D gene ambiguous. The CDR3 has 13 residues. The germline V and J ends were trimmed by 1 base and 6 bases, with 6 bases remaining between them. Germline CDR1 reads SGHTA; CDR2 reads FQGTGA. Full variable domain (missing parts from reference TRBV7-3 and TRBJ2-2): GAGVSQTPSNKVTEKGKYVELRCDPISGHTALYWYRQSLGQGPEFLIYFQGTGAADDSGLPNDRFFAVRPEGSVSTLKIQRTERGDSAVYLCASSLMGSGELFFGEGSRLTVL.